One sample yielded the 6 T cell receptor beta chains listed below, sequenced in a study of circulating and synovial CD4+ cells in juvenile arthritis. Profiling relied on immunoSEQ multiplex PCR, and the TCRdb table lists in-frame clones only, not all of them. The repertoire holds around 18,000 clones, approximately 89% seen once, with around 0.8% in the top ten. Sequenced: CD4+ T cells from blood. The origin of the receptors is a human donor with juvenile idiopathic arthritis.

The V call is TRBV27, the J call TRBJ1-2; 9 nucleotides line up with TRBD1. The CDR3 is 15 residues long. Germline V lookup: CDR1 MNHEY, CDR2 SMNVEV (reference sequence). Germline trimming cut 6 bases from V and 5 bases from J; bases unmatched to any gene: 10. The chain's CDR3 is CASSRDRVSGYGYTF. For the CDR3, the DNA is TGTGCCAGCAGCCGGGACAGGGTATCGGGGTATGGCTACACCTTC.

This clone has more than one count but fewer than ten. This chain uses TRBV27 with TRBJ2-7; 8 nucleotides agree with TRBD1. The J segment lost 4 bases and the V segment lost 6 bases, leaving 5 bases of the junction unmatched. The V gene's germline CDR1 is MNHEY and CDR2 SMNVEV (reference sequence). The CDR3 consists of 13 residues. CDR3 loop: CASRGDRRYEQYF. Here the CDR3 DNA reads TGTGCCAGCAGGGGGGACAGGCGGTACGAGCAGTACTTC.

The rearrangement uses TRBV7-2 and TRBJ2-2, with 12 nucleotides matching TRBD1. The junction had 7 bases not matched to a gene; V was cut back by 5 bases and J by 6 bases. The CDR3 length is 16 residues. The germline CDR1 and CDR2 sequences are SGHTA and FQGNSA. The CDR3 is CASSPAGTGGAGELFF. In DNA form, the CDR3 reads TGTGCCAGCAGCCCCGCCGGGACAGGGGGCGCCGGGGAGCTGTTTTTT.

The CDR3 DNA follows: TGTGCCAGCAGTGAAAGACAGGGCAATCAGCCCCAGCATTTT. This translates into CASSERQGNQPQHF. The J gene is TRBJ1-5, the V gene TRBV6-1, with D possibly being TRBD1 (6 bases). This CDR3 region has 14 residues. The V end lost 2 bases, the J end lost 2 bases, and 7 bases lay between the germline ends. The V gene's germline CDR1 is MNHNS and CDR2 SASEGT.

This chain links TRBV5-1 with TRBJ1-2; D ambiguous. The CDR3 sequence is 14 residues long. V was trimmed by 3 bases and J by 4 bases, leaving 13 bases between them. From germline, CDR1 is SGHRS and CDR2 YFSETQ. The DNA of the CDR3 is TGCGCCAGCAGCTCCGGTGGAGGGTCCTATGGCTACACCTTC. It yields the protein CASSSGGGSYGYTF. Using reference TRBV5-1 and TRBJ1-2 for the parts outside the CDR3, the full variable domain is KAGVTQTPRYLIKTRGQQVTLSCSPISGHRSVSWYQQTPGQGLQFLFEYFSETQRNKGNFPGRFSGRQFSNSRSEMNVSTLELGDSALYLCASSSGGGSYGYTFGSGTRLTVV.

This sequence joins TRBV9 and TRBJ2-3; 8 nucleotides match TRBD2. Germline CDR1 SGDLS, CDR2 YYNGEE. The CDR3 is 16 residues long. V dropped 4 bases and J dropped 8; count of bases not matched to a gene: 15. As DNA, the CDR3 is TGTGCCAGCAGCCCCCCCGGTGCGGGGGGTGTGGGTACGCAGTATTTT. This gives the protein CASSPPGAGGVGTQYF.